Presented here are 16 T cell receptor beta chains from one specimen sequenced in a study of response to subunit inactivated influenza vaccine. TCRdb ran MiXCR on the RT-PCR reads and lists one entry per CDR3 protein. The sample lists about 540,000 distinct CDR3 sequences, less than 25% occurring once. These data are also associated with another study on T cells expressing NK-cell markers. From that second work: For TCR beta, cDNA was produced by 5'RACE template switching with UMIs.

Sequenced material: CD4+ T cells sorted from PBMCs, taken less than 13 days after vaccination. Receptor source: a man over 45 who received an inactivated influenza vaccine.

This clonotype was counted between two and nine times. The V call is TRBV20-1, the J call TRBJ1-4; 8 bases map to TRBD1. V lost 4 bases to trimming and J lost 8 bases; unmatched junction nucleotides: 9. The CDR3 has 14 residues. The germline V gene encodes CDR1 DFQATT and CDR2 SNEGSKA (reference sequence). CDR3 coding DNA: TGCAGTGCTACGGACAGGGCTGTTAGGGAAAAACTGTTTTTT. It is translated as CSATDRAVREKLFF.

The sample holds many counts of this clonotype. The chain joins TRBV10-3 to TRBJ1-3; the D is unclear. This CDR3 region has 12 residues. CDR1 and CDR2 from the germline V gene are ENHRY and SYGVKD. V shed 8 bases and J shed 4 bases, with 9 bases lying between them. DNA of the CDR3: TGTGCCATCGGTCATCCCGGAAACACCATATATTTT. Translation: CAIGHPGNTIYF.

The chain uses TRBV6-2 or TRBV6-3 and TRBJ2-3; TRBD2 aligns across 11 bases. Trimming removed 6 bases from V and 2 bases from J; junction bases left unmatched: 1. The CDR3 consists of 14 residues. Germline CDR1 and CDR2: MNHEY and SVGEGT. CDR3 region: CASRLAGDTDTQYF. The CDR3, as DNA: TGTGCCAGCAGACTAGCGGGGGACACAGATACGCAGTATTTT.

This clonotype was observed at least ten times. V is TRBV20-1 and J is TRBJ2-3; no definite D call. The germline V gene encodes CDR1 DFQATT and CDR2 SNEGSKA (reference sequence). The V end was cut by 0 bases, the J end by 1 base, with 14 bases between. This CDR3 region has 16 residues. CDR3 loop: CSARDRPRKGTDTQYF. CDR3 sequence (DNA): TGCAGTGCTAGAGATCGGCCCCGGAAGGGCACAGATACGCAGTATTTT.

In this sample, this clonotype turned up a few times. The rearrangement joins TRBV20-1 to TRBJ2-1; 16 nucleotides align to TRBD2. CDR1 is DFQATT and CDR2 is SNEGSKA in the germline V gene (reference sequence). J was trimmed by 6 bases and V by 6 bases; bases with no gene match: 5. There are 15 residues in the CDR3. The CDR3 sequence: CSALGTSGGGNEQFF. CDR3 DNA sequence: TGCAGTGCCCTCGGGACTAGCGGGGGGGGCAATGAGCAGTTCTTC.

On this clonotype: This sequence may be a read error, since a much larger clone differs from it by one base. This CDR3 is missing its conserved last phenylalanine or tryptophan, likely due to a read error. This chain connects TRBV5-6 to TRBJ2-5; TRBD2 matches 12 bases. The CDR3 contains 15 residues. Trimming at V came to 3 bases and at J to 5 bases, leaving 5 bases not matched to a gene. Germline values: CDR1 SGHDT, CDR2 YYEEEE. CDR3 loop: CASSYLGLAGETQYI. In nucleotides, the CDR3 is TGTGCCAGCAGCTACCTGGGACTAGCGGGTGAGACCCAGTACATC.

The chain links TRBV5-1 to TRBJ1-6; 9 bases line up with TRBD1. This CDR3 has 16 amino acids. The germline CDR1 and CDR2 sequences are SGHRS and YFSETQ. The junction had 3 bases not matched to a gene; V was cut back by 0 bases and J by 5 bases. The CDR3 DNA is TGCGCCAGCAGCTTGGACAGGGGGCTCGATAATTCACCCCTCCACTTT. Protein: CASSLDRGLDNSPLHF.

The chain has TRBV5-6 and TRBJ2-5; D possibly corresponds to TRBD1 (6 bases). CDR1 and CDR2 (germline): SGHDT, YYEEEE. With 3 bases removed from V and 7 bases from J, the gap between germline ends came to 22 bases. The CDR3 runs to 16 residues. The CDR3: CASSWIGTKQTGTQYF. As DNA, the CDR3 is TGTGCCAGCAGCTGGATAGGGACAAAACAGACCGGGACCCAGTACTTC.

A few counts support this clonotype. The rearrangement links TRBV12-3 or TRBV12-4 to TRBJ1-1; TRBD1 might be the D (5 bases). Trimming removed 3 bases from V and 5 bases from J, with 16 bases in between. The CDR3 is made up of 15 amino acids. In nucleotides, the CDR3 is TGTGCCAGCAGTTTTGGGGAGCGCCGGGGGACTGAAGCTTTCTTT. Amino acid sequence: CASSFGERRGTEAFF.

This clonotype was seen a handful of times. The chain employs TRBV12-3 or TRBV12-4 and TRBJ2-3; 12 bases line up with TRBD2. This CDR3 region has 17 residues. Unmatched junction bases numbered 10, after V lost 5 bases and J lost 4 bases. The CDR3 sequence: CASSLEKLAGGADTQYF. Written as DNA, the CDR3 is TGTGCCAGCAGTCTTGAGAAACTAGCGGGGGGCGCAGATACGCAGTATTTT.

This clonotype was detected many times. The V call is TRBV7-2, the J call TRBJ1-2, with no clear D. Germline CDR1 is SGHTA and CDR2 is FQGNSA. The CDR3 totals 13 residues. The V gene lost 1 base and the J gene lost 0 bases, with 3 bases spanning the gap. As DNA, the CDR3 is TGTGCCAGCAGCTTAGTGGCTAACTATGGCTACACCTTC. Translating it yields CASSLVANYGYTF. Supplemented by reference TRBV7-2 and TRBJ1-2, the full variable domain reads GAGVSQSPSNKVTEKGKDVELRCDPISGHTALYWYRQSLGQGLEFLIYFQGNSAPDKSGLPSDRFSAERTGGSVSTLTIQRTQQEDSAVYLCASSLVANYGYTFGSGTRLTVV.

The chain joins TRBV20-1 to TRBJ2-1, with D perhaps TRBD1 or TRBD2 (5 bases each). CDR1 is DFQATT and CDR2 is SNEGSKA in the germline V gene (reference sequence). This CDR3 spans 15 amino acids. V lost 7 bases, J lost 1 base, and 17 bases lay in between. CDR3 bases: TGCAGTGTCAAAAGGGGAGTGGGATCCTACAATGAGCAGTTCTTC. It yields the protein CSVKRGVGSYNEQFF.

Of note for this clonotype: The germline gene is not matched at one end of the junction; a read error may be the cause. The rearrangement links TRBV7-7 to TRBJ2-1, with a weak D call TRBD2 (5 bases). CDR1 is SSHAT and CDR2 is FNYEAQ in the germline V gene (reference sequence). The CDR3 spans 14 residues. CDR3 region: CASSPLRGSGEQFF. CDR3 coding DNA: TGTGCTAGCAGCCCGCTTCGGGGTTCGGGTGAGCAGTTCTTC.

This chain links TRBV6-5 with TRBJ2-7; possibly TRBD2 for D (6 bases). The ends were cut back, 4 bases at V and 3 bases at J, with 13 bases in the middle. The CDR3 has 14 residues. Germline CDR1 MNHEY, CDR2 SVGAGI. CDR3 residues: CASSSPGGYYEQYF. The CDR3 nucleotides read TGTGCCAGCAGTTCGCCTGGGGGGTACTACGAGCAGTACTTC.

This clonotype is a singleton in its sample. The chain carries TRBV4-1 and TRBJ2-2, with TRBD2 identical over 10 bases. This CDR3 comprises 17 residues. The ends lost 3 bases at V and 7 bases at J; junction bases unmatched: 11. The V gene's germline CDR1 is MGHRA and CDR2 YSYEKL. Here the CDR3 reads CASSQAGTSDGDGELFF. CDR3 coding DNA: TGCGCCAGCAGCCAGGCAGGGACTAGCGATGGTGACGGGGAGCTGTTTTTT.

This clonotype was seen a few times. CDR3 sequence reads: CASSQNPTNTGELFF. DNA for the CDR3: TGCGCCAGCAGCCAAAACCCCACGAACACCGGGGAGCTGTTTTTT. This chain joins TRBV5-1 and TRBJ2-2; unclear D gene. Germline V gene lookup returns CDR1 SGHRS and CDR2 YFSETQ. This CDR3 region has 15 residues. Trimming shortened V by 4 bases and J by 0 bases, and 10 bases separated the two germline ends. The full variable domain, rest sourced from reference TRBV5-1 and TRBJ2-2, is KAGVTQTPRYLIKTRGQQVTLSCSPISGHRSVSWYQQTPGQGLQFLFEYFSETQRNKGNFPGRFSGRQFSNSRSEMNVSTLELGDSALYLCASSQNPTNTGELFFGEGSRLTVL.